This passage covers 6 T cell receptor beta chains from one sample sequenced in a study of memory CD4+ T cells and cytomegalovirus serostatus. The sort gate was single viable CD3+CD4+CD8-CD45RO+ cells for memory CD4+ T cells. Sequenced by immunoSEQ multiplex PCR; TCRdb stores in-frame clones only, minus some. Of about 53,000 clones listed, roughly three quarters were seen once; the top ten hold under 1%. The specimen sequenced was memory CD4+ T cells from blood. These receptors originate from an adult in good health and CMV-seronegative.

V gene TRBV7-9 combines with J gene TRBJ2-5, with D uncertain. The ends were cut back, 1 base at V and 4 bases at J, with 4 bases in the middle. Germline-derived CDR1 and CDR2 are SEHNR and FQNEAQ (reference sequence). CDR3 size: 12 residues. CDR3 in amino acids: CASSLGVETQYF. CDR3 bases: TGTGCCAGCAGCTTAGGTGTAGAGACCCAGTACTTC.

The chain combines TRBV6-5 with TRBJ2-7; 8 nucleotides agree with TRBD1. V trimming: 6 bases; J trimming: 7 bases; junction bases outside the gene matches: 8. The CDR3 sequence is 13 residues long. Germline values: CDR1 MNHEY, CDR2 SVGAGI. CDR3 nucleotides: TGTGCCAGCAGCAAGACAGGGGCGGGTGAGCAGTACTTC. Translation: CASSKTGAGEQYF.

This chain joins TRBV7-2 and TRBJ1-2; a possible D gene is TRBD1 (5 bases). Per germline, CDR1 SGHTA and CDR2 FQGNSA. Trimming shortened V by 5 bases and J by 7 bases, and 20 bases separated the two germline ends. The CDR3 length is 15 residues. CDR3 in amino acids: CASSEQALGTVGYTF. CDR3 DNA: TGTGCCAGCAGCGAACAGGCGTTGGGGACCGTTGGCTACACCTTC.

The chain carries TRBV6-6 and TRBJ1-4; D gene uncertain. CDR1 and CDR2 (germline): MNHNY, SVGAGI (reference sequence). V was trimmed by 7 bases and J by 0 bases, leaving 9 bases between them. The CDR3 totals 14 residues. In DNA, the CDR3 is TGTGCCAGCAAACTGACTGCAACTAATGAAAAACTGTTTTTT. Amino acid sequence: CASKLTATNEKLFF.

CDR3 coding DNA: TGTGCCAGCAGTGAAAACCCCGTGGGAGGGTCCATTCAGTACTTC. Encoded protein: CASSENPVGGSIQYF. The chain couples TRBV6-1 to TRBJ2-4, with 7 positions matching TRBD2. The CDR3 spans 15 residues. V was clipped by 2 bases and J by 9 bases; unmatched bases: 10. Germline CDR1 reads MNHNS; CDR2 reads SASEGT.

The rearrangement links TRBV10-2 to TRBJ1-4; D gene uncertain. Germline lookup yields CDR1 WSHSY and CDR2 SAAADI. This CDR3 comprises 15 residues. With 2 bases removed from V and 0 bases from J, the gap between germline ends came to 7 bases. CDR3 nucleotides: TGCGCCAGCAGTGAGAGCACGGCAACTAATGAAAAACTGTTTTTT. Its protein product is CASSESTATNEKLFF.